This T cell receptor beta chain was retrieved from a study of OX40 agonist ivuxolimab in advanced cancers. Germline V CDR1 and CDR2: SGHTA, FQGNSA. This CDR3 contains 13 residues. The ends were cut back, 3 bases at V and 0 bases at J, with 6 bases in the middle. The data were produced by immunoSEQ multiplex PCR, yet TCRdb's version contains in-frame clones alone and is incomplete. The sample shows over 85,000 clones, about 92% of them seen only once. The sequences come from CD4+ or CD8+ T cells sorted from blood, collected in a trial of the OX40 agonist ivuxolimab. The rearrangement joins TRBV7-2 to TRBJ2-7; D is ambiguous. The receptor was derived from an adult with an advanced solid tumor such as melanoma, head and neck, liver or kidney cancer. The DNA of the CDR3 is TGTGCCAGCAGCTTCGTTAGCTCCTACGAGCAGTACTTC. Its translation: CASSFVSSYEQYF.